Listed here are 10 T cell receptor beta chains from one sample, sequenced in a study of human T cells and chemical hapten exposure. Specified time point: patch test 1, 2 weeks after DPC sensitization. Treatment indicated: therapeutic diphenylcyclopropenone sensitization with weekly scalp DPC. Each CDR3 protein is one row after TCRdb ran MiXCR on the RACE reads. The table shows approximately 350,000 distinct CDR3 sequences, with 5.5% to 8% occurring only once. The input for sequencing was whole blood, taken in connection with sensitization to the hapten diphenylcyclopropenone (DPC). The receptors were sampled from a woman between 18 and 29 years old with alopecia areata. Some clones in this sample may be carry-over from other donors' samples.

This clonotype was observed many times. This sequence joins TRBV12-3 or TRBV12-4 and TRBJ1-5; perhaps TRBD1 as D (5 bases). The CDR3 spans 15 residues. Trimming shortened V by 4 bases and J by 0 bases, and 10 bases separated the two germline ends. CDR3 loop: CASSWGDHSNQPQHF. DNA for the CDR3: TGTGCCAGCAGTTGGGGGGATCATAGCAATCAGCCCCAGCATTTT.

This clonotype was recorded a few times. The V call is TRBV6-6, the J call TRBJ2-1; TRBD1 matches 9 bases. The junction had 8 bases not matched to a gene; V was cut back by 8 bases and J by 6 bases. Germline loops: CDR1 MNHNY, CDR2 SVGAGI (reference sequence). The CDR3 consists of 14 residues. The CDR3 DNA sequence: TGTGCCAGCGGTCGGGACAGGGTGGGCAATGAGCAGTTCTTC. It is translated as CASGRDRVGNEQFF.

This chain links TRBV4-1 with TRBJ1-6, with 9 bases fitting TRBD1. Losses at the gene ends were 4 bases for V and 7 bases for J; bases not matched to a gene: 5. This CDR3 has 15 residues. CDR1 MGHRA and CDR2 YSYEKL come from the germline V gene. The CDR3 DNA reads TGCGCCAGCAGCCCCCCGGACAGGGGAAATTCACCCCTCCACTTT. Translation: CASSPPDRGNSPLHF.

This clonotype was detected ten times or more. The chain employs TRBV7-3 and TRBJ2-6, with D unclear. Trimming cost V 0 bases and J 0 bases, with 6 bases left between them. CDR3 size: 16 residues. Germline CDR1 is SGHTA and CDR2 is FQGTGA. The CDR3 sequence: CASSLTGGSGANVLTF. The CDR3 DNA sequence: TGTGCCAGCAGCTTAACGGGTGGCTCTGGGGCCAACGTCCTGACTTTC.

This sequence joins TRBV6-6 and TRBJ1-1; weak D call: TRBD1 (6 bases). Looked up from germline, CDR1 is MNHNY and CDR2 is SVGAGI (reference sequence). Trimming took 4 bases from V and 7 from J, leaving 10 bases between them. The CDR3 extends over 12 amino acids. CDR3 DNA: TGTGCCAGCAGTTTCGGACAGCTTGAAGCTTTCTTT. Its protein is CASSFGQLEAFF.

The sample holds many counts of this clonotype. The V call is TRBV28, the J call TRBJ2-7; D remains ambiguous. Germline CDR1 reads MDHEN; CDR2 reads SYDVKM. V was clipped by 6 bases and J by 7 bases, with 10 bases between them. The CDR3 has 11 amino acids. CDR3 DNA: TGTGCCAGCAGGGCCCTAACGGAGCAGTACTTC. It codes for CASRALTEQYF.

Concerning this clonotype itself: One end of the junction does not line up with germline, which may come from a read error. This rearrangement joins TRBV14 to TRBJ1-2; 10 bases agree with TRBD1. From germline, CDR1 is SGHDN and CDR2 FVKESK. The CDR3 contains 14 residues. The CDR3 sequence is CATSLRTGGYGYTF. The CDR3, as DNA: TGTGCCACCAGCCTACGGACAGGGGGCTATGGCTACACCTTC.

This clonotype was seen many times. The J gene is TRBJ2-1, the V gene TRBV27, with D possibly being TRBD2 (6 bases). From germline, CDR1 is MNHEY and CDR2 SMNVEV (reference sequence). CDR3 length equals 15 residues. Deletions cut 3 bases from V and 7 bases from J, with 16 bases between. CDR3 region: CASSFLGDLVNEQFF. CDR3 sequence (DNA): TGTGCCAGCAGTTTTTTGGGGGACTTAGTAAATGAGCAGTTCTTC.

The genes are TRBV7-8 and TRBJ2-1; possible D gene TRBD1, 5 bases. The V gene's germline CDR1 is SGHVS and CDR2 FQNEAQ. V was pared by 6 bases and J by 0 bases, with 15 bases between. There are 16 residues in the CDR3. CDR3 nucleotides: TGTGCCAGCAGTGATCAGGGTTTCACCTCCTACAATGAGCAGTTCTTC. Its protein is CASSDQGFTSYNEQFF.

This clonotype has only a few counts. V usage is TRBV4-2 and J usage is TRBJ1-4; D gene uncertain. The CDR3 loop spans 15 amino acids. The ends were cut back, 0 bases at V and 3 bases at J, with 8 bases in the middle. From germline, CDR1 is LGHNA and CDR2 YNFKEQ. CDR3 sequence (DNA): TGTGCCAGCAGCCAAGACCGGGCAGCTAATGAAAAACTGTTTTTT. Protein sequence: CASSQDRAANEKLFF.